The 19 T cell receptor beta chains below all came from one sample that was sequenced in a study of shared clonotypes between healthy human individuals. Here immunoSEQ multiplex PCR was the method, and the copy in TCRdb shows in-frame clones only, minus some. The data hold fewer than 550,000 clones, with about 80% observed a single time. The specimen was PBMCs. These receptors were taken from a woman between 40 and 55 years old in good health. Some clones in this sample may be carry-over from other donors' samples.

This clone was counted between two and nine times. This sequence joins TRBV9 and TRBJ2-3; D might be TRBD2 (7 bases). The CDR3 consists of 14 residues. Trimming pared 3 bases from V and 8 bases from J, leaving 16 bases between. Germline V gene sequence: CDR1 SGDLS, CDR2 YYNGEE. The CDR3 is CASSGGGGGLTQYF. The CDR3 DNA reads as TGTGCCAGCAGCGGAGGTGGCGGGGGCCTTACGCAGTATTTT.

V gene TRBV19 combines with J gene TRBJ2-3, with TRBD2 matching 11 bases. With 5 bases clipped from V and 9 bases from J, the junction kept 10 bases outside the gene matches. Per the germline V gene, CDR1 is LNHDA and CDR2 is SQIVND (reference sequence). CDR3 length equals 15 residues. CDR3 loop: CASSSSSGRAWTQYF. CDR3 coding DNA: TGTGCCAGTAGTTCTAGTAGCGGGAGGGCATGGACGCAGTATTTT.

This clone was seen a single time. The V and J genes are TRBV11-1 and TRBJ1-2; 7 positions agree with TRBD1. Germline trimming cut 5 bases from V and 4 bases from J; bases unmatched to any gene: 7. Germline CDR1 and CDR2: SGHAT and FQDESV (reference sequence). The CDR3 length is 14 residues. CDR3 nucleotide sequence: TGTGCCAGCAGCCCGGGACAGAATTTCTATGGCTACACCTTC. Amino acids: CASSPGQNFYGYTF.

This clone appeared once. The genes are TRBV5-8 and TRBJ2-2; D is uncertain. The V gene's germline CDR1 is SGHTS and CDR2 YDEGEE. V lost 1 base and J lost 6, with 7 bases in between. This CDR3 has 13 amino acids. The CDR3 sequence: CASSLLGSGELFF. The CDR3 nucleotides read TGTGCCAGCAGCTTGTTAGGGTCCGGGGAGCTGTTTTTT. The full variable domain, rest sourced from reference TRBV5-8 and TRBJ2-2, is EAGVTQSPTHLIKTRGQQATLRCSPISGHTSVYWYQQALGLGLQFLLWYDEGEERNRGNFPPRFSGRQFPNYSSELNVNALELEDSALYLCASSLLGSGELFFGEGSRLTVL.

This sequence joins TRBV5-1 and TRBJ2-1, with D possibly being TRBD2 (6 bases). Germline CDR1 and CDR2: SGHRS and YFSETQ. The CDR3 length is 15 residues. With 6 bases removed from V and 1 base from J, the gap between germline ends came to 14 bases. The CDR3 region is CASNPGGSSYNEQFF. The CDR3 nucleotides read TGCGCCAGCAACCCTGGGGGGTCATCCTACAATGAGCAGTTCTTC.

The chain links TRBV19 to TRBJ2-7, with TRBD2 as a possible D gene (5 bases). The CDR3 is made up of 14 amino acids. Trimming pared 6 bases from V and 0 bases from J, leaving 12 bases between. Germline loops: CDR1 LNHDA, CDR2 SQIVND (reference sequence). Here the CDR3 DNA reads TGTGCCAGTAGAAGCGGACCCAACTCCTACGAGCAGTACTTC. Translating it yields CASRSGPNSYEQYF.

The chain joins TRBV7-8 to TRBJ2-7, with TRBD2 matching over 9 bases. Germline values: CDR1 SGHVS, CDR2 FQNEAQ. V trimming: 0 bases; J trimming: 4 bases; junction bases outside the gene matches: 16. The CDR3 spans 19 residues. CDR3 loop: CASSLASRPGLAGRYEQYF. The CDR3 nucleotides read TGTGCCAGCAGCTTAGCGAGCCGGCCGGGACTAGCAGGACGTTACGAGCAGTACTTC.

CDR3 in DNA: TGTGCCAGCAGTCACCTCCCGGGACAGCAGACCAATGAGCAGTTCTTC. It is translated as CASSHLPGQQTNEQFF. The chain links TRBV7-9 to TRBJ2-1, with 7 bases that match TRBD1. Trimming removed 6 bases from V and 6 bases from J; junction bases left unmatched: 14. Germline-derived CDR1 and CDR2 are SEHNR and FQNEAQ (reference sequence). The CDR3 spans 16 residues.

The chain carries TRBV4-3 and TRBJ2-5; D remains ambiguous. The DNA end lines up better with TRBJ2-7; the J call may be wrong. This CDR3 contains 13 residues. Germline loops: CDR1 LGHNA, CDR2 YSLEER. This CDR3 is CASSHRRFYEQYF. The CDR3 DNA sequence: TGCGCCAGCAGCCATCGGCGGTTCTACGAGCAGTACTTC.

This chain connects TRBV2 to TRBJ2-2, with D unresolved. CDR1 is SNHLY and CDR2 is FYNNEI in the germline V gene. V was shortened by 6 bases and J by 1 base, with 9 bases between the two germline ends. The length of the CDR3 is 14 residues. The DNA of the CDR3 is TGTGCCAGCAGGTTTGACCAGAACACCGGGGAGCTGTTTTTT. It translates to CASRFDQNTGELFF.

A note on this clone: Mismatch with germline at one junction end may stem from a read error. The chain couples TRBV5-3 to TRBJ2-3; no reliable D call. TRBV5-3 belongs to the ORF category, with a function that is uncertain. The CDR3 has 14 amino acids. The CDR3 loop is CASSSATTQDTQYF. CDR3 coding DNA: TGTGCCAGCAGCTCGGCTACTACGCAAGATACGCAGTATTTT.

The V call is TRBV2, the J call TRBJ2-7; D is unclear. The length of the CDR3 is 13 residues. In germline, CDR1 is SNHLY, CDR2 FYNNEI. Trimming removed 3 bases at V and 3 bases at J, with 9 bases between. Written as DNA, the CDR3 is TGTGCCAGCAGTGAGCCCCCCAGCTACGAGCAGTACTTC. Translated: CASSEPPSYEQYF.

The rearrangement links TRBV7-6 to TRBJ2-1; TRBD2 might be the D (6 bases). Germline lookup yields CDR1 SGHVS and CDR2 FNYEAQ. V lost 3 bases and J 0 bases, leaving 15 bases between the germline ends. The CDR3 runs to 17 residues. CDR3 protein: CASSFGTGSSSYNEQFF. CDR3 nucleotides: TGTGCCAGCAGCTTTGGGACTGGTTCGAGCTCCTACAATGAGCAGTTCTTC.

As regards this clone: A read error likely explains this, since a far larger clone differs by one base. The rearrangement joins TRBV6-5 to TRBJ2-7; 9 bases fit TRBD2. CDR3 size: 15 residues. Germline CDR1 and CDR2: MNHEY and SVGAGI. The CDR3 region is CTSNPAGGLTYEQYF. CDR3 sequence (DNA): TGTACCAGCAATCCAGCGGGAGGACTGACATACGAGCAGTACTTC.

This chain joins TRBV9 and TRBJ2-3; D possibly corresponds to TRBD2 (6 bases). Germline V CDR1 and CDR2: SGDLS, YYNGEE. The CDR3 extends over 14 amino acids. Trimming removed 4 bases at V and 3 bases at J, with 12 bases between. The CDR3 region has the DNA TGTGCCAGCAGCTCCAGACTAGAAACAGATACGCAGTATTTT. It is translated as CASSSRLETDTQYF.

The table lists this clone with many counts. The J gene is TRBJ2-3, the V gene TRBV27; no firm D call. This CDR3 is built from 15 residues. Germline CDR1 is MNHEY and CDR2 is SMNVEV (reference sequence). The V end was cut by 7 bases, the J end by 4 bases, with 18 bases between. CDR3 nucleotide sequence: TGTGCCAGCAACCCACAAAGAACGGGCGCAGATACGCAGTATTTT. It translates to CASNPQRTGADTQYF.

The genes are TRBV27 and TRBJ2-2, with D tentatively TRBD1 or TRBD2 (5 bases each). From germline, CDR1 is MNHEY and CDR2 SMNVEV (reference sequence). The CDR3 is made up of 15 amino acids. The V end was cut by 4 bases, the J end by 7 bases, with 16 bases between. CDR3 region: CASSYDSGGYGELFF. As DNA, the CDR3 is TGTGCCAGCAGTTACGATAGTGGGGGTTACGGGGAGCTGTTTTTT.

The rearrangement links TRBV28 to TRBJ1-3; D ambiguous. The CDR3 is 14 amino acids. The V end was cut by 7 bases, the J end by 1 base, with 11 bases between. The V gene's germline CDR1 is MDHEN and CDR2 SYDVKM. Here the CDR3 reads CASTPQRSGNTIYF. As DNA, the CDR3 is TGTGCCAGCACCCCACAGAGGTCTGGAAACACCATATATTTT.

As DNA, the CDR3 is TGTGCCTGGAGTCGACGGAGGGGCCAAGAGACCCAGTACTTC. Encoded protein: CAWSRRRGQETQYF. J is TRBJ2-5 and V is TRBV30, with a possible D match to TRBD2 (6 bases). The CDR3 runs 14 residues. The V gene's germline CDR1 is GTSNPN and CDR2 SVGIG (reference sequence). Trimming removed 2 bases from V and 1 base from J, with 11 bases in between.